This T cell receptor (beta chain) was sequenced for a study of T-cell reconstitution after alpha-beta-depleted transplantation in children. With 5 bases clipped from V and 8 bases from J, the junction kept 13 bases outside the gene matches. CDR3 length: 17 residues. The V gene's germline CDR1 is SEHNR and CDR2 FQNEAQ (reference sequence). Unique molecular identifiers were used in preparing the TCRbeta library. TCRdb itself ran the PCR reads through MiXCR, one entry per CDR3 protein. The table lists approximately 420,000 distinct CDR3 sequences, 11% of them singletons. The sequences come from PBMCs from the stem cell graft donor, collected from the stem cell graft. This sequence was found in a human donor who donated a stem cell graft to a child with acute myeloid leukemia. This chain joins TRBV7-9 and TRBJ2-3, with 13 nucleotides matching TRBD2. CDR3 sequence (DNA): TGTGCCAGCAGCCCCAGCGCACTAGCGGGAGGGCTCGGTACGCAGTATTTT. It encodes CASSPSALAGGLGTQYF.